Listed below are T cell receptor beta chains from one sample, sequenced in a study of sequential checkpoint blockade in melanoma. Here immunoSEQ multiplex PCR was the method, and the copy in TCRdb shows in-frame clones only, minus some. Of about 27,000 clones in the sample, roughly 81% are singletons; the top ten hold around 23%. Sequencing was performed on CD8+ T cells sorted from blood (inferred from file names), taken from a patient given nivolumab and ipilimumab in sequence. These receptors were taken from a human donor with melanoma. Both conserved end residues are part of each CDR3. The order of the fields is D gene, V gene, J gene, clone size, CDR3 DNA, CDR3 protein. A D gene is named only where the DNA matches it firmly. The size field is filled for only some rows; it gives once, few, many or a size class.

d_call: TRBD1
v_call: TRBV6-1
j_call: TRBJ1-1
clone_size: NA
cdr3_nt: TGTGCCAGCAGTGAACAGACAGGGGCCGCAAGGGCTTTCTTT
cdr3_aa: CASSEQTGAARAFF

d_call: NA
v_call: TRBV21-1
j_call: TRBJ2-7
clone_size: NA
cdr3_nt: TGTGCCAGCAGCACACTGACTAGCGCAACCTACGAGCAGTACTTC
cdr3_aa: CASSTLTSATYEQYF

d_call: NA
v_call: TRBV27
j_call: TRBJ1-5
clone_size: NA
cdr3_nt: TGTGCCAGCAGTTTAATCCCCATTGTGAGGCCCCAGCATTTT
cdr3_aa: CASSLIPIVRPQHF

d_call: NA
v_call: TRBV6-5
j_call: TRBJ2-2
clone_size: NA
cdr3_nt: TGTGCCAGCAGTTTTTACACAACCGGGGAGCTGTTTTTT
cdr3_aa: CASSFYTTGELFF

d_call: TRBD1
v_call: TRBV11-2
j_call: TRBJ1-1
clone_size: NA
cdr3_nt: TGTGCCAGCAGCCAGGGACAGGGGTGGAACACTGAAGCTTTCTTT
cdr3_aa: CASSQGQGWNTEAFF

d_call: NA
v_call: TRBV7-3
j_call: TRBJ2-1
clone_size: once
cdr3_nt: TGTGCCAGCAGCTTACTCGGTAGCTCCTACAATGAGCAGTTCTTC
cdr3_aa: CASSLLGSSYNEQFF

d_call: NA
v_call: TRBV28
j_call: TRBJ1-4
clone_size: NA
cdr3_nt: TGTGCCAGCAGTCTCCAACAGGGAAGTTATGAAAAACTGTTTTTT
cdr3_aa: CASSLQQGSYEKLFF

d_call: NA
v_call: TRBV29-1
j_call: TRBJ2-7
clone_size: NA
cdr3_nt: TGCAGCGCTTCCCAGGGGACCGCCTACGAGCAGTACTTC
cdr3_aa: CSASQGTAYEQYF

d_call: NA
v_call: TRBV29-1
j_call: TRBJ2-1
clone_size: NA
cdr3_nt: TGCAGCGTTGAAAGAGGTGGAGAGCAGTTCTTC
cdr3_aa: CSVERGGEQFF

d_call: NA
v_call: TRBV2
j_call: TRBJ1-2
clone_size: NA
cdr3_nt: TGTGCCAGCCAAGGAGGAGTGTATGGCTACACCTTC
cdr3_aa: CASQGGVYGYTF

d_call: NA
v_call: TRBV4-2
j_call: TRBJ1-2
clone_size: NA
cdr3_nt: TGTGCCAGCAGCCAAGACATAGGGAGTGGCTATGGCTACACCTTC
cdr3_aa: CASSQDIGSGYGYTF

d_call: NA
v_call: TRBV5-1
j_call: TRBJ2-1
clone_size: NA
cdr3_nt: TGCGCCAGCAGCCAATCCGACAGCTTGCTTTACAATGAGCAGTTCTTC
cdr3_aa: CASSQSDSLLYNEQFF

d_call: TRBD1
v_call: TRBV4-3
j_call: TRBJ2-3
clone_size: NA
cdr3_nt: TGCGCCAGCAGCCAATCCAGGACAGGGGGTATAGCAGATACGCAGTATTTT
cdr3_aa: CASSQSRTGGIADTQYF

d_call: TRBD2
v_call: TRBV13
j_call: TRBJ2-7
clone_size: NA
cdr3_nt: TGTGCCAGCAGCCCCAAACTAGCGGGGGCCGGAGAGCAGTACTTC
cdr3_aa: CASSPKLAGAGEQYF

d_call: TRBD1
v_call: TRBV6-1
j_call: TRBJ1-1
clone_size: NA
cdr3_nt: TGTGCCAGCAGTGAAGCCACGGGACAGTTTATCCCCAACACTGAAGCTTTCTTT
cdr3_aa: CASSEATGQFIPNTEAFF

d_call: TRBD1
v_call: TRBV6-5
j_call: TRBJ2-2
clone_size: NA
cdr3_nt: TGTGCCAGCAGTTACGGACAGGGATCCGGGGAGCTGTTTTTT
cdr3_aa: CASSYGQGSGELFF

d_call: TRBD1
v_call: TRBV5-4
j_call: TRBJ1-6
clone_size: NA
cdr3_nt: TGTGCCAGCAGCTTGGGGACAGGGGAAATCTCACCCCTCCACTTT
cdr3_aa: CASSLGTGEISPLHF

d_call: TRBD1
v_call: TRBV2
j_call: TRBJ1-1
clone_size: NA
cdr3_nt: TGTGCCAGCAGTGTTCCAGGGGGCACTGAAGCTTTCTTT
cdr3_aa: CASSVPGGTEAFF

d_call: NA
v_call: TRBV4-3
j_call: TRBJ2-2
clone_size: NA
cdr3_nt: TGCGCCAGCAGCCAAGCATCGAGCGTGTACACCGGGGAGCTGTTTTTT
cdr3_aa: CASSQASSVYTGELFF

d_call: TRBD2
v_call: TRBV28
j_call: TRBJ2-2
clone_size: NA
cdr3_nt: TGTGCCAGCAGTTTATTACTAGCGGGAGTGCTCGGCGGGGAGCTGTTTTTT
cdr3_aa: CASSLLLAGVLGGELFF

d_call: NA
v_call: TRBV29-1
j_call: TRBJ1-1
clone_size: NA
cdr3_nt: TGCAGCGTGATCGGGGGGAACACTGAAGCTTTCTTT
cdr3_aa: CSVIGGNTEAFF

d_call: NA
v_call: TRBV4-3
j_call: TRBJ2-1
clone_size: once
cdr3_nt: TGCGCCAGCAGCCAAGTTGTTAGCGGAGGCTCCTACAATGAGCAGTTCTTC
cdr3_aa: CASSQVVSGGSYNEQFF

d_call: TRBD2
v_call: TRBV9
j_call: TRBJ2-1
clone_size: NA
cdr3_nt: TGTGCCAGCAGCGTAGTAGCGGGAGGTTACAATGAGCAGTTCTTC
cdr3_aa: CASSVVAGGYNEQFF

d_call: NA
v_call: TRBV19
j_call: TRBJ2-2
clone_size: NA
cdr3_nt: TGTGCCAGTGCCCCCGCGTACACCGGGGAGCTGTTTTTT
cdr3_aa: CASAPAYTGELFF

d_call: NA
v_call: TRBV6-6
j_call: TRBJ1-5
clone_size: NA
cdr3_nt: TGTGCCAGCAGGGCAGGAAATAGCAATCAGCCCCAGCATTTT
cdr3_aa: CASRAGNSNQPQHF

d_call: NA
v_call: TRBV7-9
j_call: TRBJ2-1
clone_size: NA
cdr3_nt: TGTGCCAGCAGCTCCGACAGGCCCGAGCAGTTCTTC
cdr3_aa: CASSSDRPEQFF

d_call: TRBD2
v_call: TRBV7-8
j_call: TRBJ2-3
clone_size: NA
cdr3_nt: TGTGCCAGCAGCTTAGGTTTAATAGCGGGAGATACGCAGTATTTT
cdr3_aa: CASSLGLIAGDTQYF

d_call: TRBD2
v_call: TRBV5-6
j_call: TRBJ2-1
clone_size: NA
cdr3_nt: TGTGCCAGCAGCTTGGTTCGACTAGCGGACAATGAGCAGTTCTTC
cdr3_aa: CASSLVRLADNEQFF

d_call: NA
v_call: TRBV9
j_call: TRBJ1-3
clone_size: few
cdr3_nt: TGTGCCAGCAGCGGAGGTCAGTCTGGAAACACCATATATTTT
cdr3_aa: CASSGGQSGNTIYF

d_call: TRBD1
v_call: TRBV7-6
j_call: TRBJ1-5
clone_size: NA
cdr3_nt: TGTGCCAGCAGCTTAGGACAGGGCCAGTGGCCCCAGCATTTT
cdr3_aa: CASSLGQGQWPQHF

d_call: NA
v_call: TRBV28
j_call: TRBJ1-4
clone_size: NA
cdr3_nt: TGTGCCAGCAGGACTATTAGGGACTCATCAGACTATTATACTGAAAAACTGTTTTTT
cdr3_aa: CASRTIRDSSDYYTEKLFF

d_call: TRBD1
v_call: TRBV7-9
j_call: TRBJ1-1
clone_size: NA
cdr3_nt: TGTGCCAGCACTACCGGGACAGGGGGCACTGAAGCTTTCTTT
cdr3_aa: CASTTGTGGTEAFF

d_call: NA
v_call: TRBV5-1
j_call: TRBJ2-1
clone_size: NA
cdr3_nt: TGTGCCAGCAGCTTGAGCCAACTGAGGAATGAGCAGTTCTTC
cdr3_aa: CASSLSQLRNEQFF

d_call: NA
v_call: TRBV9
j_call: TRBJ1-2
clone_size: NA
cdr3_nt: TGTGCCAGTAGCGTAGCGGGGACGGGGGTCATGGGTGGCTACACCTTC
cdr3_aa: CASSVAGTGVMGGYTF

d_call: TRBD2
v_call: TRBV5-1
j_call: TRBJ2-3
clone_size: NA
cdr3_nt: TGCGCCAGCAGCTTGGCCATAGCGGGGGGGCCTGGAGATACGCAGTATTTT
cdr3_aa: CASSLAIAGGPGDTQYF

d_call: NA
v_call: TRBV5-8
j_call: TRBJ2-6
clone_size: NA
cdr3_nt: TGTGCCAGCAGCCCGGAGGGCTCTGGGGCCAACGTCCTGACTTTC
cdr3_aa: CASSPEGSGANVLTF

d_call: NA
v_call: TRBV13
j_call: TRBJ1-6
clone_size: NA
cdr3_nt: TGTGCCAGCAGCTTTTCGGGTAGCACCTATAATTCACCCCTCCACTTT
cdr3_aa: CASSFSGSTYNSPLHF

d_call: TRBD1
v_call: TRBV7-8
j_call: TRBJ1-5
clone_size: NA
cdr3_nt: TGTGCCAGCAGCTTAACAGGGGCAGGAAGCAATCAGCCCCAGCATTTT
cdr3_aa: CASSLTGAGSNQPQHF